This T cell receptor beta chain was found in a study of long-term antiretroviral therapy in people with HIV (dated by TCRdb to 2021 to 2024). Study-level background: Collection of the earliest samples took place about a decade ahead of the 2015 WHO recommendation for immediate ART, at a time when ART was typically delayed until CD4 counts fell. A retrospective serial study tested whether ART initiation and durable HIV suppression were associated with changes in peripheral blood TRB repertoire composition and diversity. The cohort contributed roughly 200 cryopreserved PBMC samples from 30 adults with confirmed HIV infection, collected serially over a mean of approximately 6 years (range 1-12). No cross-contamination during QIAcube processing was seen in test extractions of a monoclonal T-cell line run alongside 33 polyclonal samples. Of the roughly 27 participants with HIV, about a dozen were female. The paper's findings and limits, for the study overall: The samples were dated from the mid-2000s to the late 2010s, and the ART regimens that were used may be less effective than current ART regimens. A significant increase in TRB diversity was found to be associated with ART initiation, although TRB diversity was observed to remain significantly below that of transplant donor controls even after long-term ART. Expanded TRB clones identified before ART initiation dominated the repertoire across all time points, though the dominance fluctuated and decreased in many PLHIV after ART. Compared with controls, HIV repertoires had narrower CDR3 length ranges, and the network structure pointed to an antigen-experienced repertoire that shifted only slightly toward naive after ART. Inferences about post-ART repertoire changes are limited because no data were available on ART adherence, viral resistance or therapy changes. Limited PBMC availability meant only the TCR beta chain was sequenced, without alpha chain pairing. Because cell numbers in pre-ART samples were limited, unsorted PBMC were profiled instead of sorted CD4+ and CD8+ T cells.

To be included, a participant needed at least one PBMC sample from before ART initiation plus at least two post-ART samples. Every participant with HIV received treatment in the United States of America. Before DNA extraction, cryopreserved samples of roughly 0.9-11 million PBMC were thawed and then washed. At the time of the earliest PBMC sample, participants with HIV were aged between roughly 20 and 54 years. PBMC samples from each participant spanned 1-4 timepoints before ART initiation and 2-8 timepoints after ART initiation, with a median of 7 samples. Serial HIV viral load, CD4+ T-cell count, ART history and demographic data were obtained for every participant. A Qiagen kit on a QIAcube was used to extract genomic DNA from unsorted PBMC, with samples processed in batches of 12. This clone came up a few times. Its recognized antigen is unknown. Base quality data are lacking; no much larger clone is found one base away.

CDR1 and CDR2 are read off the germline V gene (reference sequence) as MNHEY and SMNVEV. Inclusive of the bounding cysteine and phenylalanine, the CDR3 is 14 residues long. The read is trimmed to its CDR3 DNA, 42 bases read in frame from base 1. The trim is 0 bases for V and 3 bases for J, with a gap of 9 bases between the germline ends. The immunoSEQ hsTCRB v3.0 assay was used at survey level resolution for TRB variable region sequencing. The targeted TRB sequencing depth was about 40,000-55,000 T-cell genomes per sample. An Illumina MiSeq with a v3 150-cycle kit was used to sequence the pooled TRB libraries. Per the source publication's procedure: Repertoire analysis was run in R within a reproducible Nextflow workflow that covered QC, data transformation and analysis. LymphoSeq2, an R package for AIRR-Seq data exploration, was used to implement custom analyses. A handful of samples that produced fewer than 5000 total TRB sequences were removed, so some 180 HIV repertoires were analyzed. Among the roughly 180 retained HIV repertoires, 59 were collected before ART initiation and under 150 after ART initiation. Each repertoire was downsampled to 5000 TRB nucleotide sequences, and summary statistics were averaged across 100 downsampling iterations. The analysis kept only TRB sequences whose CDR3 regions were at least seven amino acids long. Diversity was assessed using a clonality score derived from Shannon entropy and using the Gini coefficient. In repertoire networks, the top 5000 CDR3 amino acid sequences were linked whenever an edit distance of one separated two sequences. GLIPH2 predicted antigen specificity groups and MHC restriction for TRB CDR3 amino acid sequences. CDR3 amino acid sequences were matched against VDJdb and McPAS-TCR to flag known CMV, EBV, HIV or tissue antigen associations. Pre-ART, post-ART and control groups were compared with Wilcoxon signed-rank tests and Holm-Bonferroni correction. Sourced from immuneACCESS, this table was stored by TCRdb with only in-frame sequences that have V and J called. A share of the clones is absent; for the studies checked, an unresolved V gene accounts for under half, and the remainder has no known explanation. V, J and clone size derive from that table, while D and trimming were established from the DNA sequence. Here the sample has roughly 36,000 clones; 83% occur a single time. The top ten clonotypes cover roughly 8.6% of the sample.

The sample was unsorted PBMCs, taken 0.4 years before starting antiretroviral therapy. The origin of this receptor is a young man with HIV. Here the chain combines TRBV27 and TRBJ2-7, with the D gene uncertain. The sequence in DNA is TGTGCCAGCAGTTTATCCGGGCCACTCTACGAGCAGTACTTC. Translated, it reads CASSLSGPLYEQYF.